This T cell receptor (beta chain) was sequenced during a study of shared T cell receptors in the human thymus. Profiled with immunoSEQ multiplex PCR; TCRdb holds only in-frame clones, not every one. The table shows about 660,000 clones, with approximately 90% occurring only once. The V gene end was trimmed by 6 bases and the J gene end by 6 bases; junction bases not matched to a gene: 7. This CDR3 has 12 amino acids. The germline gives CDR1 SQVTM, CDR2 ANQGSEA. The same sample was also used in a study of human thymus T cells. From that study: The thymus was resected at corrective cardiac surgery. Apparent skewing of V and J gene usage characterized both thymic and blood repertoires. Thymic repertoires overlap heavily among unrelated individuals, related research has reported.

V usage is TRBV29-1 and J usage is TRBJ2-7, with 8 bases matching TRBD2. Material for sequencing was thymocytes. This receptor was obtained from a boy under three years old with a congenital heart defect. As DNA, the CDR3 is TGCAGCGTCGGGACTAGGGGACTCGAGCAGTACTTC. This encodes CSVGTRGLEQYF.